A selection of T cell receptor beta chains follows, all from one sample in a study of OX40 agonist ivuxolimab in advanced cancers. Repertoires were generated with immunoSEQ multiplex PCR, while TCRdb's copy carries only in-frame clones and drops some. The sample comprises some 43,000 clones, around nine tenths of which are singletons, and roughly a third rests with the top ten. The sequencing here drew on CD4+ or CD8+ T cells sorted from blood, taken in a trial of the OX40 agonist ivuxolimab. These receptors were obtained from an adult with an advanced solid tumor such as melanoma, head and neck, liver or kidney cancer. The CDR3 runs from the conserved cysteine through the conserved F or W. Each record gives: J gene, D gene, clone size, V gene, CDR3 protein, CDR3 DNA. A D gene is named only where the DNA matches it firmly. Some rows mark clone size as missing; the rest say once, few, many or name a class of expanded clone.

j_call: TRBJ2-1
d_call: TRBD2
clone_size: -
v_call: TRBV7-9
cdr3_aa: CASSSQGLANNEQFF
cdr3_nt: TGTGCCAGCAGCTCCCAGGGACTAGCGAACAATGAGCAGTTCTTC

j_call: TRBJ2-5
d_call: -
clone_size: -
v_call: TRBV9
cdr3_aa: CASSPGLREQETQYF
cdr3_nt: TGTGCCAGCAGCCCGGGACTCCGGGAACAAGAGACCCAGTACTTC

j_call: TRBJ1-4
d_call: -
clone_size: -
v_call: TRBV5-1
cdr3_aa: CASSPGEGLDEKLFF
cdr3_nt: TGCGCCAGCAGCCCGGGCGAGGGCTTAGATGAAAAACTGTTTTTT

j_call: TRBJ1-4
d_call: -
clone_size: once
v_call: TRBV30
cdr3_aa: CAWRGDGGTNEKLFF
cdr3_nt: TGTGCCTGGAGGGGGGATGGGGGCACTAATGAAAAACTGTTTTTT

j_call: TRBJ2-3
d_call: TRBD2
clone_size: -
v_call: TRBV5-1
cdr3_aa: CASSSRDYQDTQYF
cdr3_nt: TGCGCCAGCAGCTCCCGGGACTACCAAGATACGCAGTATTTT

j_call: TRBJ2-1
d_call: TRBD2
clone_size: -
v_call: TRBV5-1
cdr3_aa: CASSPPGLVSGNEQFF
cdr3_nt: TGCGCCAGCAGCCCTCCGGGACTAGTCTCTGGGAATGAGCAGTTCTTC

j_call: TRBJ2-3
d_call: -
clone_size: -
v_call: TRBV5-1
cdr3_aa: CASSSPPDTQYF
cdr3_nt: TGCGCCAGCAGTAGTCCCCCAGATACGCAGTATTTT

j_call: TRBJ2-4
d_call: -
clone_size: -
v_call: TRBV11-2
cdr3_aa: CASSPTGNIQYF
cdr3_nt: TGTGCCAGCAGCCCTACTGGAAACATTCAGTACTTC

j_call: TRBJ1-1
d_call: TRBD1
clone_size: -
v_call: TRBV28
cdr3_aa: CASSLLTGEAFF
cdr3_nt: TGTGCCAGCAGTTTATTGACAGGGGAAGCTTTCTTT

j_call: TRBJ1-1
d_call: -
clone_size: -
v_call: TRBV6-1
cdr3_aa: CASSDRWAQAFF
cdr3_nt: TGTGCCAGCAGTGATCGGTGGGCCCAAGCTTTCTTT

j_call: TRBJ1-5
d_call: -
clone_size: -
v_call: TRBV6-1
cdr3_aa: CASSEAARVSGHQPQHF
cdr3_nt: TGTGCCAGCAGTGAAGCGGCTAGGGTGTCAGGGCATCAGCCCCAGCATTTT

j_call: TRBJ2-3
d_call: -
clone_size: -
v_call: TRBV15
cdr3_aa: CATSRDAGSADTQYF
cdr3_nt: TGTGCCACCAGCAGAGACGCTGGGTCAGCAGATACGCAGTATTTT

j_call: TRBJ1-4
d_call: -
clone_size: -
v_call: TRBV28
cdr3_aa: CASSITNFATNEKLFF
cdr3_nt: TGTGCCAGCAGTATCACCAATTTTGCAACTAATGAAAAACTGTTTTTT

j_call: TRBJ1-4
d_call: -
clone_size: -
v_call: TRBV4-1
cdr3_aa: CASSLSEFDEKLFF
cdr3_nt: TGCGCCAGCAGCCTAAGCGAGTTTGACGAAAAACTGTTTTTT